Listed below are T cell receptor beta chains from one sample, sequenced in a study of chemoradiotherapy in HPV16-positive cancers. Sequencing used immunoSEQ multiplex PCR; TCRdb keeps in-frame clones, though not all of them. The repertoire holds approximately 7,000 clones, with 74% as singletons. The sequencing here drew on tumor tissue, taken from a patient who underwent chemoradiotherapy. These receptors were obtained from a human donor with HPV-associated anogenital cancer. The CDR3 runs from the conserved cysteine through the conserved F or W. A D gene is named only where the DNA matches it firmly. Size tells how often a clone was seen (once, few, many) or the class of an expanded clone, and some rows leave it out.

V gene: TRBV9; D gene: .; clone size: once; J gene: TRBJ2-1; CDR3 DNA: TGTGCCAGCAGCGTAGAGGCAGGGCCGGGCTACAATGAGCAGTTCTTC; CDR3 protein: CASSVEAGPGYNEQFF
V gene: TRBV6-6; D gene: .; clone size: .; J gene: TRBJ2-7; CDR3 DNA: TGTGCCAGCAGCTCGACCCTCGGGACAACCTACGAGCAGTACTTC; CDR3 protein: CASSSTLGTTYEQYF
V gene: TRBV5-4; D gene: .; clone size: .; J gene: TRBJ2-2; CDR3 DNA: TGTGCCAGCAGCCAGGACAGATGGGGGGAGCTGTTTTTT; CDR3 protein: CASSQDRWGELFF
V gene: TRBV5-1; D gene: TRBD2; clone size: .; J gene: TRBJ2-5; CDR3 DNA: TGCGCCAGCAGCTTCCGGACTAGCGGGATTCAAGAGACCCAGTACTTC; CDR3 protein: CASSFRTSGIQETQYF
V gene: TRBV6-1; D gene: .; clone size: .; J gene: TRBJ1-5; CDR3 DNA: TGTGCCAGCAGTATCAGGGTCTCGGGTCAGCCCCAGCATTTT; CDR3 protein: CASSIRVSGQPQHF
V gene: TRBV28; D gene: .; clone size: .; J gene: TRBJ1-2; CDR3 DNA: TGTGCCAGCACTAACAGGGCAATCCGCGGCTACACCTTC; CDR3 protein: CASTNRAIRGYTF
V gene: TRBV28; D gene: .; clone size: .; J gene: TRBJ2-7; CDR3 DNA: TGTGCCAGCAGTTCTTCCGGGACCGTAGCCTACGAGCAGTACTTC; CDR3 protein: CASSSSGTVAYEQYF
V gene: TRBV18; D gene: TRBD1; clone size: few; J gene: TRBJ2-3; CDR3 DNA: TGTGCCAGCACTAACAGAAACGGGACAGGTCGGTATACGCAGTATTTT; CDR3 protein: CASTNRNGTGRYTQYF
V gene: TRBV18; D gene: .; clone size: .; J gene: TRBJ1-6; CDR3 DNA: TGTGCCAGCTCACCATCAGACGGCGCCTTAAGCTCCTATAATTCACCCCTCCACTTT; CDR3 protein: CASSPSDGALSSYNSPLHF
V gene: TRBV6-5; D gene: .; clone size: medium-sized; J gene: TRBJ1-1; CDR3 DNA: TGTGCCAGCAGTTACTCGAGCCAGGTATCCACTGAAGCTTTCTTT; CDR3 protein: CASSYSSQVSTEAFF
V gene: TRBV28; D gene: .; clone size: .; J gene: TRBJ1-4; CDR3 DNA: TGTGCCAGCAGTTGGGACACAACTAATGAAAAACTGTTTTTT; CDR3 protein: CASSWDTTNEKLFF